This T cell receptor beta chain was identified in a study of tumor-infiltrating lymphocytes in oesophageal squamous cell carcinoma. This clonotype was counted between two and nine times. TCRdb passed the PCR reads through MiXCR, listing each CDR3 protein once. Counted here are about 16,000 distinct CDR3 sequences, 40% to 55% occurring once; the ten biggest clones make up 20% to 30%. This sequence was found in a male donor with esophageal squamous cell carcinoma. The specimen sequenced was esophageal tumor tissue.

CDR3 sequence reads: CASSHYTASTDTQYF. The CDR3 DNA reads TGTGCCAGCAGCCACTACACGGCCTCCACAGATACGCAGTATTTT. The chain links TRBV7-9 to TRBJ2-3; D is undetermined. Germline CDR1 and CDR2: SEHNR and FQNEAQ (reference sequence). Trimming cost V 5 bases and J 2 bases, with 14 bases left between them. The CDR3 is made up of 15 amino acids. The whole variable domain, filled in from reference TRBV7-9 and TRBJ2-3, reads DTGVSQNPRHKITKRGQNVTFRCDPISEHNRLYWYRQTLGQGPEFLTYFQNEAQLEKSRLLSDRFSAERPKGSFSTLEIQRTEQGDSAMYLCASSHYTASTDTQYFGPGTRLTVL.